The rows below give T cell receptor beta chains drawn from one sample of a study of neurological immune-mediated disorders. TCRdb passed the 5' RACE reads through MiXCR, listing each CDR3 protein once. This sample has 77,000 or so distinct CDR3 sequences; roughly 9.5% occur once, and the top ten carry less than 2%. The specimen sequenced was PBMCs. Source of these receptors: a man between 45 and 60 years old in good health. The CDR3 runs from the conserved cysteine through the conserved F or W. Fields, in order: D gene, clone size, CDR3 length, J gene, V gene, CDR3 DNA, CDR3 protein. The D gene is left open where the match is weak. Expanded clones get a size class; other rows say once, few or many, or leave the size out.

TRBD1	many	16	TRBJ2-4	TRBV7-2	TGTGCCAGCAGCCTGACGGGACAGCTAGCCAAAAACATTCAGTACTTC	CASSLTGQLAKNIQYF
-	many	14	TRBJ2-1	TRBV5-1	TGCGCCAGCAGCTTCTCGACAGGTAACAATGAGCAGTTCTTC	CASSFSTGNNEQFF
-	many	15	TRBJ2-2	TRBV5-1	TGCGCCAGCAGCTCCCCCCCGGGGAACACCGGGGAGCTGTTTTTT	CASSSPPGNTGELFF
-	many	16	TRBJ2-3	TRBV7-9	TGTGCCAGCAGCTTAGCACAGGGTATAGCAGCAGATACGCAGTATTTT	CASSLAQGIAADTQYF
-	many	13	TRBJ2-7	TRBV11-1	TGTGCCAGCACCGTTACCAACTCCTACGAGCAGTACTTC	CASTVTNSYEQYF
-	few	17	TRBJ2-2	TRBV7-6	TGTGCCAGCAGCTTAATTCCAGGGCCCCAGGGCGCCGGGGAGCTGTTTTTT	CASSLIPGPQGAGELFF
TRBD1	many	14	TRBJ1-2	TRBV7-6	TGTGCCAGCAGCTCGACAGGGACACAAGACCCGGTTCCATTC	CASSSTGTQDPVPF
-	-	15	TRBJ1-5	TRBV10-3	TGTGCCGCTACTCAAGCGGCAGGGTTGCTTCAGCCCCAGCATTTT	CAATQAAGLLQPQHF
TRBD2	many	14	TRBJ2-3	TRBV9	TGTGCCAGCAGCCCCCGAGGGGAGGGGTCCACGCAGTATTTT	CASSPRGEGSTQYF
TRBD2	many	18	TRBJ2-3	TRBV5-1	TGCGCCAGCAGCCAACCAGCCTCGCGGGAGCGAGTCACAGATACGCAGTATTTT	CASSQPASRERVTDTQYF
TRBD2	many	17	TRBJ2-7	TRBV20-1	TGCAGTGCTAGAGATCCCCCTAGCGGGAGGGCCACTTACGAGCAGTACTTC	CSARDPPSGRATYEQYF
TRBD2	-	16	TRBJ2-7	TRBV20-1	TGCAGTGCTAGAGAGAGAACTAGCGGGGGGTTCTACGAGCAGTACTTC	CSARERTSGGFYEQYF
-	many	21	TRBJ1-3	TRBV12-3/TRBV12-4	TGTGCCAGCACTAACACCCGCGAGACACGAACCAATATCTACTCTGGAAACACCATATATTTT	CASTNTRETRTNIYSGNTIYF
-	many	13	TRBJ1-5	TRBV7-8	TGTGCCAGCAGCTTAGTGGTGCATCAGCCCCAGCATTTT	CASSLVVHQPQHF
-	many	14	TRBJ2-1	TRBV20-1	TGCAGTGCCCCCCCGAAGGCACAGGTAAATGAGCAGTTCTTC	CSAPPKAQVNEQFF
TRBD2	many	19	TRBJ2-1	TRBV3-1	TGTGCCAGCAGCTTATCCGGGACTAGCGGGGGAACCCGCTACAATGAGCAGTTCTTC	CASSLSGTSGGTRYNEQFF
-	many	14	TRBJ2-1	TRBV5-5	TGTGCCAGCAGCTTTGAGGCGACCAGGAATGAGCAGTTCTTC	CASSFEATRNEQFF
-	many	15	TRBJ2-7	TRBV5-5	TGTGCCAGCAGCTTAGAGCCAGGAAATTCCTACGAGCAGTACTTC	CASSLEPGNSYEQYF
-	many	13	TRBJ1-1	TRBV29-1	TGCAGCGTTGAAGTGGGGACGCAGACTGAAGCTTTCTTT	CSVEVGTQTEAFF
TRBD2	many	18	TRBJ2-5	TRBV20-1	TGCAGTGCCCCACCCGCGGGACTAGCGGGAGGAGGGCGAGAGACCCAGTACTTC	CSAPPAGLAGGGRETQYF
TRBD2	many	17	TRBJ2-1	TRBV9	TGTGCCAGCAGCGTAGAAAACACGGGGGGGCCCTACAATGAGCAGTTCTTC	CASSVENTGGPYNEQFF
-	many	15	TRBJ1-4	TRBV20-1	TGCAGTGCTAGAGATCTCGGACAGACTAATGAAAAACTGTTTTTT	CSARDLGQTNEKLFF